Below are 7 T cell receptor beta chains sequenced from a single sample in a study of T cells after posttransplantation cyclophosphamide. Busulfan-fludarabine conditioning, marrow transplant, and cyclophosphamide on days +3 and +4 were administered. TCRdb keeps only in-frame clones here, not all; method: immunoSEQ multiplex PCR. The sample gives some 43,000 clones, 90% of which show up once; 2% to 2.5% is in the top ten. This specimen was PBMCs, taken just over 60 days after allogeneic stem cell transplant with posttransplant cyclophosphamide. These TCRs come from a male patient between 60 and 69 years old who received an allogeneic stem cell transplant from a related donor and was CMV-positive. Some T cells here may be from the graft donor.

This rearrangement joins TRBV6-1 to TRBJ1-2, with 8 nucleotides matching TRBD1. CDR1 and CDR2 from the germline V gene are MNHNS and SASEGT. V lost 9 bases to trimming and J lost 4 bases; unmatched junction nucleotides: 7. The CDR3 loop spans 13 amino acids. The DNA for the CDR3 is TGTGCCAGTAGGACAGGGAACATCTATGGCTACACCTTC. Its translation is CASRTGNIYGYTF.

This chain connects TRBV4-1 to TRBJ1-1; perhaps TRBD1 as D (5 bases). The CDR3 covers 15 residues. Germline V CDR1 and CDR2: MGHRA, YSYEKL. V gave up 2 bases and J gave up 1 base, with 11 bases separating them. The CDR3 region is CASSQPWGENTEAFF. The CDR3 DNA reads TGCGCCAGCAGCCAACCCTGGGGGGAGAACACTGAAGCTTTCTTT.

The chain couples TRBV2 to TRBJ2-4; maybe TRBD2 (5 bases). Per the germline V gene, CDR1 is SNHLY and CDR2 is FYNNEI. V was shortened by 7 bases and J by 0 bases, with 10 bases between the two germline ends. CDR3 length: 14 amino acids. CDR3 in DNA: TGTGCCAGCATGAGTGGACTAGCCAAAAACATTCAGTACTTC. Protein sequence: CASMSGLAKNIQYF.

This chain joins TRBV9 and TRBJ1-3; D might be TRBD1 (5 bases). The CDR3 is made up of 17 amino acids. Germline V gene lookup returns CDR1 SGDLS and CDR2 YYNGEE. Trimming shortened V by 0 bases and J by 4 bases, and 17 bases separated the two germline ends. This CDR3 is CASSVAGGSPVGNTIYF. The DNA of the CDR3 is TGTGCCAGCAGCGTAGCTGGGGGGTCTCCCGTGGGAAACACCATATATTTT.

The chain links TRBV15 to TRBJ1-1; the D is unclear. Germline loops: CDR1 LNHNV, CDR2 YYDKDF (reference sequence). The CDR3 totals 13 residues. V was pared by 0 bases and J by 8 bases, with 10 bases between. CDR3 DNA sequence: TGTGCCACCAGCAGAGACCGTCACTCCGAAGCTTTCTTT. Translated: CATSRDRHSEAFF.

V is TRBV2 and J is TRBJ2-7; 10 positions agree with TRBD2. V shed 8 bases, J shed 4 bases, and the junction held 14 bases outside the gene matches. In germline, CDR1 is SNHLY, CDR2 FYNNEI. This CDR3 has 16 residues. The CDR3 protein is CASSGLAGVGLYEQYV. The CDR3, as DNA: TGTGCCAGCTCGGGCCTAGCGGGGGTCGGTTTGTACGAGCAGTACGTC.

The chain joins TRBV4-2 to TRBJ2-2; 10 positions match TRBD1. In germline, CDR1 is LGHNA, CDR2 YNFKEQ. The CDR3 consists of 16 residues. V was pared by 3 bases and J by 5 bases, with 6 bases of the junction left unmatched. CDR3 residues: CASSHGQGEGTGELFF. The DNA of the CDR3 is TGTGCCAGCAGCCACGGACAGGGGGAGGGTACCGGGGAGCTGTTTTTT.